This TCR beta chain was captured by sequencing in a study of blood T cell repertoires in COVID-19. Whole-study context: Acute and convalescent COVID-19 specimens originated in the United States, Italy and Spain. PBMCs, B-cell-depleted T cells, or T cells provided the cDNA or gDNA that made up the material.

Authors' analysis steps: By means of reference gene primer amplification, nucleated cell counts were estimated. The assay was immunoSEQ multiplex PCR, and TCRdb's table has in-frame clones only and misses some. The DNA was the basis for D and trimming; V, J and clone size are from that table. This table holds 200,000 to 250,000 clones, roughly 80% found once. The V gene end was trimmed by 10 bases and the J gene end by 5 bases; junction bases not matched to a gene: 15. The length of the CDR3 is 15 residues. Germline lookup yields CDR1 MNHEY and CDR2 SVGAGI. The V call is TRBV6-5, the J call TRBJ2-5; 8 nucleotides line up with TRBD2. The source material was peripheral blood. This TCR came from a man of 80 years or more with acute or convalescent COVID-19. The CDR3 sequence: CATSPNRLARETQYF. Here the CDR3 DNA reads TGTGCCACCTCACCCAACCGACTAGCGCGGGAGACCCAGTACTTC.